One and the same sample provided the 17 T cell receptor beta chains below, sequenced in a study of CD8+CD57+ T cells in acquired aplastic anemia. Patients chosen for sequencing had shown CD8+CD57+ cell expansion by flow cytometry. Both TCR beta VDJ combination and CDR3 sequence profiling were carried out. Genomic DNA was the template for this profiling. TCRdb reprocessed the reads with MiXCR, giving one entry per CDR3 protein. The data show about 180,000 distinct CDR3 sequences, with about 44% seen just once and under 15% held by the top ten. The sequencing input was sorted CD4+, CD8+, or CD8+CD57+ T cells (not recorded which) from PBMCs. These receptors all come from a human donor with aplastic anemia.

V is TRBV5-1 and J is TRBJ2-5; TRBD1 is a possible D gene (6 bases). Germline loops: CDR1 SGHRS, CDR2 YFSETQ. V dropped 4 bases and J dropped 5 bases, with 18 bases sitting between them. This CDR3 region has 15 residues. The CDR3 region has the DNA TGCGCCAGCAGCCCTCAGACAGGAGTGGGGGAGACCCAGTACTTC. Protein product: CASSPQTGVGETQYF.

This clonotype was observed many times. The CDR3 protein is CASRFDAGSHNEQYF. In DNA, the CDR3 is TGTGCCAGCAGGTTTGACGCGGGGAGTCACAACGAGCAGTACTTC. The chain joins TRBV4-2 to TRBJ2-7; possible D gene TRBD2, 6 bases. The germline V gene encodes CDR1 LGHNA and CDR2 YNFKEQ. Between the trimmed V and J ends, which lost 6 bases and 5 bases, there was a span of 20 bases. The CDR3 covers 15 residues.

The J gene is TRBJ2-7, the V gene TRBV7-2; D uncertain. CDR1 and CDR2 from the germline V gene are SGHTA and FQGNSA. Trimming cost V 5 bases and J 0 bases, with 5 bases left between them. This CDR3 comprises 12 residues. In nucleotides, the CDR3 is TGTGCCAGCAGCCAGTACTCCTACGAGCAGTACTTC. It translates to CASSQYSYEQYF.

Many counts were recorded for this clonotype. The CDR3 DNA reads as TGTGCCAGCAGCCAAGTACTAGGCGGAAACACCATATATTTT. Protein sequence: CASSQVLGGNTIYF. The rearrangement joins TRBV14 to TRBJ1-3; no definite D call. The V gene's germline CDR1 is SGHDN and CDR2 FVKESK. This CDR3 has 14 amino acids. Trimming removed 1 base from V and 4 bases from J, with 8 bases in between.

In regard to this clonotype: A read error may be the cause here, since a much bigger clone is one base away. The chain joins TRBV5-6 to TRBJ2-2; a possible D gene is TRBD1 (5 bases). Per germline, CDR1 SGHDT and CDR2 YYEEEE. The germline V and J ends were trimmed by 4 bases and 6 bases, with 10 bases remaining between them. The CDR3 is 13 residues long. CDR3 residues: CASSVTGAGELFF. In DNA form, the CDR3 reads TGTGCCAGCAGCGTAACAGGTGCCGGGGAGCTGTTTTTT.

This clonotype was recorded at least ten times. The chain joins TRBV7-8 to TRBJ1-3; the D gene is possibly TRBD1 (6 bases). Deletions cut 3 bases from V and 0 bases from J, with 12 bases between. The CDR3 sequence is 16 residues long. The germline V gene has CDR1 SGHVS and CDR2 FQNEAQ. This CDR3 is CASSFAGALSGNTIYF. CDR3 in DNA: TGTGCCAGCAGCTTCGCGGGGGCCCTCTCTGGAAACACCATATATTTT.

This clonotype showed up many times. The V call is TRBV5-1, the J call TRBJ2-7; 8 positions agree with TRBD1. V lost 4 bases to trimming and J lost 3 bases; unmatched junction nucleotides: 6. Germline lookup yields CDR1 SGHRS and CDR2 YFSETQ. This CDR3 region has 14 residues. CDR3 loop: CASSKGQAHYEQYF. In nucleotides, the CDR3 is TGCGCCAGCAGCAAGGGACAGGCCCACTACGAGCAGTACTTC.

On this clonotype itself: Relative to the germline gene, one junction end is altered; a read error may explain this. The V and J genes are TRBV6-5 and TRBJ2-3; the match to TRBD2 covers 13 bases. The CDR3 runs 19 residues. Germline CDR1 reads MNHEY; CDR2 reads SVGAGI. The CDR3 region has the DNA TGTGCCAGCAGTTACTCGATACCGACTAGCGGGGGGCCGCGAGATACGCGGTATTTT. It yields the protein CASSYSIPTSGGPRDTRYF.

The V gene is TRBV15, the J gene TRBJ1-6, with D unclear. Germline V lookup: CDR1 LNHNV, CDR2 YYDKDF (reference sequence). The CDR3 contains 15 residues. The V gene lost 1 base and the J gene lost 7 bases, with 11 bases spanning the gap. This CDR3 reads CATSRGPSRNSPLHF. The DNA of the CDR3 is TGTGCCACCAGCAGAGGGCCCTCACGGAATTCACCCCTCCACTTT. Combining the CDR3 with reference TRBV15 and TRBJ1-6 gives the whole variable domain DAMVIQNPRYQVTQFGKPVTLSCSQTLNHNVMYWYQQKSSQAPKLLFHYYDKDFNNEADTPDNFQSRRPNTSFCFLDIRSPGLGDTAMYLCATSRGPSRNSPLHFGNGTRLTVT.

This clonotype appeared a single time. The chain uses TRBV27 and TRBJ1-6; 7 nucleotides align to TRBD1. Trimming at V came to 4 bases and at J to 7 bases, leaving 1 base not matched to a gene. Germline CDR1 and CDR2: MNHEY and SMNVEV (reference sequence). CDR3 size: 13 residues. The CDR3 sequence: CASSWTGNSPLHF. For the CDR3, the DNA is TGTGCCAGCAGTTGGACAGGAAATTCACCCCTCCACTTT.

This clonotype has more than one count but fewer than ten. The CDR3 nucleotides are TGTGCCAGCAGCGTCCACGTCCAGGCGGCTAATGAAAAACTGTTTTTT. Translation: CASSVHVQAANEKLFF. The chain uses TRBV2 and TRBJ1-4; no definite D call. The CDR3 is 16 amino acids. Germline CDR1 is SNHLY and CDR2 is FYNNEI. V lost 6 bases and J 3 bases, leaving 17 bases between the germline ends.

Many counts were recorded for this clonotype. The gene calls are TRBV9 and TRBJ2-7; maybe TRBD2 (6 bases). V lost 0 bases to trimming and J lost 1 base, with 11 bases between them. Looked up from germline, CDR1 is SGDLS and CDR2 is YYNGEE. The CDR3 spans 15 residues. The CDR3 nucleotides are TGTGCCAGCAGCGTAGGGGCGGGGCGATCCTACGAGCAGTACTTC. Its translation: CASSVGAGRSYEQYF.

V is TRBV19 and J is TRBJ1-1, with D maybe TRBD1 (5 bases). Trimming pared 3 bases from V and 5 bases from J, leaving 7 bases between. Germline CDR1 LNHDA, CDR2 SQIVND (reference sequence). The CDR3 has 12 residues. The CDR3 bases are TGTGCCAGTAGTATCGGGGCAACTGAAGCTTTCTTT. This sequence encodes CASSIGATEAFF. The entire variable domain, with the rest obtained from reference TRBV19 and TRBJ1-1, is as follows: DGGITQSPKYLFRKEGQNVTLSCEQNLNHDAMYWYRQDPGQGLRLIYYSQIVNDFQKGDIAEGYSVSREKKESFPLTVTSAQKNPTAFYLCASSIGATEAFFGQGTRLTVV.

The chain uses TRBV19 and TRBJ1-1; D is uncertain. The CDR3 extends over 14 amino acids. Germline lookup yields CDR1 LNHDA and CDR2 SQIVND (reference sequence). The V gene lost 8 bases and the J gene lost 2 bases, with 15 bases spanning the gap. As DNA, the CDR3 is TGTGCCAGTCGACACAGTTACAGTAACACTGAAGCTTTCTTT. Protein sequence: CASRHSYSNTEAFF.

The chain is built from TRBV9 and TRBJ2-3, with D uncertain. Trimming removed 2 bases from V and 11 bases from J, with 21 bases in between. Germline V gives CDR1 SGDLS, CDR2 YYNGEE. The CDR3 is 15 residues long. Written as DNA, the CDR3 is TGTGCCAGCAGCGTGTGGCCCACACTGGGGTCGGAGCAGTATTTT. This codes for CASSVWPTLGSEQYF.

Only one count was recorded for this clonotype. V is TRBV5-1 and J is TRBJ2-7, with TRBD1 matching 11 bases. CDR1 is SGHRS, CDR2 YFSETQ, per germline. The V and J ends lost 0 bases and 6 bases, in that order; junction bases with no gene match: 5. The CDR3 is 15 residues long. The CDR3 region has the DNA TGCGCCAGCAGCTTGGCCGGGACAGGGGGATCCGAGCAGTACTTC. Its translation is CASSLAGTGGSEQYF. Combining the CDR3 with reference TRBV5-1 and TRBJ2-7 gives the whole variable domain KAGVTQTPRYLIKTRGQQVTLSCSPISGHRSVSWYQQTPGQGLQFLFEYFSETQRNKGNFPGRFSGRQFSNSRSEMNVSTLELGDSALYLCASSLAGTGGSEQYFGPGTRLTVT.

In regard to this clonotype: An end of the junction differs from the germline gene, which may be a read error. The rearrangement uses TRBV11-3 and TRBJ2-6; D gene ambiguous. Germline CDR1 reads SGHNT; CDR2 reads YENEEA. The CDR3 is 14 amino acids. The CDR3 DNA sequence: TGTGCCAGCAGCCCTTCCTCAGGAGCTAACGTCCTGGCTTTC. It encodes CASSPSSGANVLAF.